A single T cell receptor beta chain is shown here with its context. What it binds is not known. The V end was cut by 10 bases, the J end by 7 bases, with 22 bases between. Germline V gene lookup returns CDR1 MNHEY and CDR2 SVGAGI. This CDR3 region has 14 residues. This record comes from a study of cytomegalovirus exposure and HLA in healthy donors. Notes on the study in general: The authors confirmed in vitro that a few CMV-associated chains were specific for CMV antigens.

Sequencing was performed with immunoSEQ multiplex PCR; in TCRdb, only in-frame clones are kept and a portion is missing. The sample holds roughly 280,000 clones; 65% to 90% are singletons and the top ten take more than 0.8%. The specimen sequenced was PBMCs. The V gene is TRBV6-5, the J gene TRBJ2-5; TRBD2 might be the D (7 bases). The clonotype comes from a young woman in good health and CMV-seronegative. The CDR3 is CATRRGEGLTTQYF. The CDR3, as DNA: TGTGCCACTAGAAGGGGGGAGGGATTAACGACCCAGTACTTC.